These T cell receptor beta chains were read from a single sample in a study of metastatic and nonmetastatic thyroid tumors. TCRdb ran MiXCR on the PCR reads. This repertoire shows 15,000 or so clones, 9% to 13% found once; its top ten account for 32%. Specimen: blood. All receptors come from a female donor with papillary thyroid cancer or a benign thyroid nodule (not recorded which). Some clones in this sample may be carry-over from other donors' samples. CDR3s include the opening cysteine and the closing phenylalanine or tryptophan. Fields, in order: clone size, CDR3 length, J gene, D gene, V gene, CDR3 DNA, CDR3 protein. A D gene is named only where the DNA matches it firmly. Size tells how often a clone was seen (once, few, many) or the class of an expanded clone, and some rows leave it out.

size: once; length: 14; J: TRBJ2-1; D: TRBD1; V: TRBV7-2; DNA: TGTGCCAGCAGCCCAAGAACAGGGGGCAATGAGCAGTTCTTC; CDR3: CASSPRTGGNEQFF
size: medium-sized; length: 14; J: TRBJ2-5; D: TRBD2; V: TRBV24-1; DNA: TGTGCCACCAGTGATTCGACTAGCGGGGGGACCCAGTACTTC; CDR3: CATSDSTSGGTQYF
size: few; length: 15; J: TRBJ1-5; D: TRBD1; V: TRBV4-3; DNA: TGCGCCAGCAGCCCACACGACAGGGGGTCTGCGCCCCAGCATTTT; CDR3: CASSPHDRGSAPQHF
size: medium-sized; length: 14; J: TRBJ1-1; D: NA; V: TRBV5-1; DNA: TGCGCCAGCAGCTTGTACGGGGAGGGCACTGAAGCTTTCTTT; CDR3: CASSLYGEGTEAFF
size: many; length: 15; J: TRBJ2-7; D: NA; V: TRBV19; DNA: TGTGCCAGCAGTCGGAATGGGGTCGCCCTCTACGAGCAGTACTTC; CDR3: CASSRNGVALYEQYF
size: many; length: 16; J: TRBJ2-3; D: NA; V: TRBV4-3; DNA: TGCGCCAGCAGCCACCCAGGGACTTCTAGCACAGATACGCAGTATTTT; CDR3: CASSHPGTSSTDTQYF
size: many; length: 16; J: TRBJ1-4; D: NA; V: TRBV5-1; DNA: TGCGCCAGCAGCCGTGAAGGGATTATAACTAATGAAAAACTGTTTTTT; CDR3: CASSREGIITNEKLFF
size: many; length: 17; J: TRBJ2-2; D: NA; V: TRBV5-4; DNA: TGTGCCAGCAGCTGGAGAACTGGCGGGGCGAACACCGGGGAGCTGTTTTTT; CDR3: CASSWRTGGANTGELFF
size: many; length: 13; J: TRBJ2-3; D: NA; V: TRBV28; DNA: TGTGCCACCCACATACCTAGCACAGATACGCAGTATTTT; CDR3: CATHIPSTDTQYF
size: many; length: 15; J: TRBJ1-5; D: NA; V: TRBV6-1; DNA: TGTGCCAGCAGATCCCACCTCGATAGCAATCAGCCCCAGCATTTT; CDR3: CASRSHLDSNQPQHF
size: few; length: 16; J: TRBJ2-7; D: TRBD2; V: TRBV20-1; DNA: TGCAGTGCTAGAGGTAGGCTAGCGGGATTCTCCTACGAGCAGTACTTC; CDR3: CSARGRLAGFSYEQYF
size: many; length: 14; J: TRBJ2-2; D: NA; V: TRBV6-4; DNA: TGTGCCAGCAGCCCCCAGGGGTTTACGGGGGAGCTGTTTTTT; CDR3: CASSPQGFTGELFF
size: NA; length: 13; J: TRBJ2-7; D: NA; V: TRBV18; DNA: TGTGCCAGCTCGCAAAACTACGAGGACGAGCAGTACTTC; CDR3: CASSQNYEDEQYF
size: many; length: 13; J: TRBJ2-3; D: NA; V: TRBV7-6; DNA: TGTGCCAGCAGCTTACAGGGACCAAATACGCAGTATTTT; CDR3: CASSLQGPNTQYF
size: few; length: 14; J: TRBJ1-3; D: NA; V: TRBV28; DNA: TGTGCCAGCACCGATTGGTCTTCTGGAAACACCATATATTTT; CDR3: CASTDWSSGNTIYF
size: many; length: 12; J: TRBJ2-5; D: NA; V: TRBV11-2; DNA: TGTGCCAGCAGCCTCGGACGAGAGACCCAGTACTTC; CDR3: CASSLGRETQYF
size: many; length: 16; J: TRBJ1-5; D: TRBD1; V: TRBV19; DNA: TGTGCCAGTAGTATCGGGACAGGGTTTTTCGGTCAGCCCCAGCATTTT; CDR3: CASSIGTGFFGQPQHF
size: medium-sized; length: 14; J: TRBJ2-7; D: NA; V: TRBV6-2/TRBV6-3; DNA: TGTGCCAGCAGTTACTCGGGGGGAGAGGACGAGCAGTACTTC; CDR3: CASSYSGGEDEQYF
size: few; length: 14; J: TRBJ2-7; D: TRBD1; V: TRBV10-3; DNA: TGTGCCATCAGTGCCGGGACAGGAACCCACGAGCGGTACTTC; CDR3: CAISAGTGTHERYF
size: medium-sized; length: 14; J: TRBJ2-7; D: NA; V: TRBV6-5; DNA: TGTGCCAGCAGTTACTCGAGGTCCGCGAACGAGCAGTACTTC; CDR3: CASSYSRSANEQYF
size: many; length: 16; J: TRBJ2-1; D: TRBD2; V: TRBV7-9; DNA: TGTGCCAGCAGCGCCGAAGGGGCTAGCGGGAGGAATGAGCAGTTCTTC; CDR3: CASSAEGASGRNEQFF
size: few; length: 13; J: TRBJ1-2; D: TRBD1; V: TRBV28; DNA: TGTGCCAGCAGTCGACAGGGAGACTATGGCTACACCTTC; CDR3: CASSRQGDYGYTF
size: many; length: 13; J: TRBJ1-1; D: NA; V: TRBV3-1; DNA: TGTGCCAGCAGCCAAGATGGACCATTTGAAGCTTTCTTT; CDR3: CASSQDGPFEAFF
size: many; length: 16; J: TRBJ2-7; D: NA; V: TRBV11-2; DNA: TGTGCCAGCAGCTTAGACGGCCGGTGGGGATCCTACGAGCAGTACTTC; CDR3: CASSLDGRWGSYEQYF
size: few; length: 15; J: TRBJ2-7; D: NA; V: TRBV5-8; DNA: TGTGCCAGCAGCTTGGCCTCGGGGGCCGCCTACGAGCAGTACTTC; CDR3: CASSLASGAAYEQYF
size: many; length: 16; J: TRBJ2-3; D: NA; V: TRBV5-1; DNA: TGCGCCAGCAGCTTGTCCGGGGGTACTAGCACAGATACGCAGTATTTT; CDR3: CASSLSGGTSTDTQYF
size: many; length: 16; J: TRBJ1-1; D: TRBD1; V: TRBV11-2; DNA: TGTGCCAGCAGCTTAAAACAGGGGGTGCAGAACACTGAAGCTTTCTTT; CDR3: CASSLKQGVQNTEAFF
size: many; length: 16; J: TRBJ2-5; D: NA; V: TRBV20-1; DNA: TGCAGTGCTAGAGATTGGGCAGATACTACACAAGAGACCCAGTACTTC; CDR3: CSARDWADTTQETQYF
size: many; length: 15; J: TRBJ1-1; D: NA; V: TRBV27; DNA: TGTGCCAGCAGTTTACGTGGCCTGGGGAACACTGAAGCTTTCTTT; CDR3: CASSLRGLGNTEAFF
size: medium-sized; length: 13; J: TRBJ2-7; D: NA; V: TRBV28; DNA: TGTGCCAGCAGTTTTGGAGGGTCCTACGAGCAGTACTTC; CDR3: CASSFGGSYEQYF
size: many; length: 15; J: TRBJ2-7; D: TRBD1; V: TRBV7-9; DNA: TGTGCCAGCAGCCCTCCCGGGACAGGGACAGGCGAGCAGTACTTC; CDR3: CASSPPGTGTGEQYF
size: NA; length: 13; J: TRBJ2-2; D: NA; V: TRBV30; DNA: TGTGCCTGGAGTAGAGGGGACGCCGGGGAGCTGTTTTTT; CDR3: CAWSRGDAGELFF